A single sample gave rise to the 31 T cell receptor beta chains below, sequenced in a study of T-cell reconstitution after alpha-beta-depleted transplantation in children. Preparation of the TCRbeta library involved a method that used unique molecular identifiers. TCRdb reanalysed the PCR reads using MiXCR and keeps one entry per CDR3 protein. This table holds some 26,000 distinct CDR3 sequences, about 18% found once. This sample comprised PBMCs, mostly from graft donor cells, obtained 60 days after TCRalphabeta/CD19-depleted stem cell transplant. Receptor source: a male patient aged 2-15 years who had a stem cell transplant for acute lymphoblastic leukemia, so the T cells may come from the graft donor.

This chain links TRBV7-2 with TRBJ2-5, with 13 bases identical to TRBD2. CDR1 and CDR2 from the germline V gene are SGHTA and FQGNSA. The CDR3 has 16 amino acids. Germline trimming cut 4 bases from V and 2 bases from J; bases unmatched to any gene: 4. CDR3 sequence: CASSSGLAGIQETQYF. The DNA of the CDR3 is TGTGCCAGCAGCTCGGGACTAGCGGGGATACAAGAGACCCAGTACTTC.

This chain joins TRBV19 and TRBJ2-2; D is possibly TRBD1 (5 bases). V dropped 4 bases and J dropped 5 bases, with 11 bases sitting between them. The CDR3 runs to 14 residues. The germline CDR1 and CDR2 sequences are LNHDA and SQIVND (reference sequence). The DNA for the CDR3 is TGTGCCAGTAGTACCAGGGAAGAAACCGGGGAGCTGTTTTTT. Translated, it gives CASSTREETGELFF. The full variable domain, rest sourced from reference TRBV19 and TRBJ2-2, is DGGITQSPKYLFRKEGQNVTLSCEQNLNHDAMYWYRQDPGQGLRLIYYSQIVNDFQKGDIAEGYSVSREKKESFPLTVTSAQKNPTAFYLCASSTREETGELFFGEGSRLTVL.

This clonotype is deemed medium-sized. The rearrangement links TRBV6-5 to TRBJ1-6, with D unclear. Trimming removed 6 bases from V and 6 bases from J, with 15 bases in between. The length of the CDR3 is 15 residues. Germline V gene lookup returns CDR1 MNHEY and CDR2 SVGAGI. The CDR3 sequence is CASRIREYSNSPLHF. CDR3 DNA: TGTGCCAGCAGAATAAGGGAGTACAGTAATTCACCCCTCCACTTT.

The J gene is TRBJ1-5, the V gene TRBV2, with 8 bases identical to TRBD1. J lost 7 bases, V lost 2 bases, and 4 bases had no gene match. Germline CDR1 is SNHLY and CDR2 is FYNNEI. The length of the CDR3 is 14 residues. The CDR3 loop reads CASSESDRVQPQHF. CDR3 in DNA: TGTGCCAGCAGTGAATCGGACAGGGTGCAGCCCCAGCATTTT.

The chain combines TRBV29-1 with TRBJ1-2; 9 bases are shared with TRBD1. With V trimmed by 0 bases and J by 4 bases, 12 bases remained unmatched. In germline, CDR1 is SQVTM, CDR2 ANQGSEA. The CDR3 extends over 17 amino acids. CDR3 DNA sequence: TGCAGCGTTGAAGATATTTGGGGGACAGGGAGGGCCTATGGCTACACCTTC. It translates to CSVEDIWGTGRAYGYTF.

This clonotype was seen many times. The V and J genes are TRBV5-4 and TRBJ2-5, with D perhaps TRBD1 or TRBD2 (5 bases each). Trimming stripped 2 bases from V and 1 base from J, with 9 bases between. The CDR3 contains 14 residues. Germline V gene data show CDR1 as SGHNT and CDR2 as YYREEE (reference sequence). The CDR3 region has the DNA TGTGCCAGCAGCTTCTGGGGGAGCCAAGAGACCCAGTACTTC. This encodes CASSFWGSQETQYF.

The rearrangement uses TRBV7-2 and TRBJ2-5; 10 bases map to TRBD2. With 4 bases clipped from V and 5 bases from J, the junction kept 7 bases outside the gene matches. Germline V lookup: CDR1 SGHTA, CDR2 FQGNSA. The CDR3 contains 15 residues. The CDR3 coding sequence is TGTGCCAGCAGCTCCACACTAGCGGGAAGGGAGACCCAGTACTTC. This codes for CASSSTLAGRETQYF.

This clonotype was detected many times. The chain recombines TRBV9 with TRBJ2-2; 8 nucleotides align to TRBD1. Germline trimming cut 0 bases from V and 3 bases from J; bases unmatched to any gene: 10. CDR3 length equals 18 residues. Germline loops: CDR1 SGDLS, CDR2 YYNGEE. CDR3 protein: CASSVGTGGTMDTGELFF. DNA for the CDR3: TGTGCCAGCAGCGTAGGCACAGGGGGTACCATGGACACCGGGGAGCTGTTTTTT.

The chain uses TRBV18 and TRBJ2-3; 10 nucleotides match TRBD2. The CDR3 runs 18 residues. Germline CDR1 is KGHSH and CDR2 is LQKENI. With V trimmed by 1 base and J by 4 bases, 11 bases remained unmatched. The CDR3 region is CASSPLQASGSVADTQYF. The CDR3 DNA reads as TGTGCCAGCTCACCACTTCAGGCTAGCGGGAGTGTGGCAGATACGCAGTATTTT.

CDR3 loop: CATSRGQRAFSYEQYF. The DNA for the CDR3 is TGTGCCACCAGCAGAGGGCAGCGGGCGTTCTCCTACGAGCAGTACTTC. This chain links TRBV15 with TRBJ2-7; possible D gene TRBD2, 6 bases. Germline CDR1 reads LNHNV; CDR2 reads YYDKDF (reference sequence). The CDR3 has 16 residues. Trimming removed 1 base at V and 0 bases at J, with 13 bases between.

This rearrangement joins TRBV29-1 to TRBJ1-1; TRBD1 agrees at 7 bases. Germline V gene lookup returns CDR1 SQVTM and CDR2 ANQGSEA. This CDR3 spans 13 amino acids. Trimming removed 5 bases from V and 1 base from J; junction bases left unmatched: 4. The CDR3 reads CSVTGTANTEAFF. Here the CDR3 DNA reads TGCAGCGTTACCGGGACAGCGAACACTGAAGCTTTCTTT.

This clonotype was observed a handful of times. This chain uses TRBV7-8 with TRBJ2-3; no definite D call. CDR3 length equals 14 residues. Trimming took 3 bases from V and 0 from J, leaving 7 bases between them. Germline V gene data show CDR1 as SGHVS and CDR2 as FQNEAQ. The CDR3 DNA sequence: TGTGCCAGCAGCTTCCTACCAAGCACAGATACGCAGTATTTT. Protein: CASSFLPSTDTQYF.

This clonotype came up many times. The rearrangement uses TRBV12-3 or TRBV12-4 and TRBJ2-1; possible D gene TRBD2, 5 bases. V was shortened by 5 bases and J by 5 bases, with 22 bases between the two germline ends. The CDR3 has 17 amino acids. Written as DNA, the CDR3 is TGTGCCAGCAGTCCCCTGATTAGGACTCCAACTAACAATGAGCAGTTCTTC. The encoded protein is CASSPLIRTPTNNEQFF.

The genes are TRBV7-9 and TRBJ1-1; D call uncertain. Germline CDR1 reads SEHNR; CDR2 reads FQNEAQ (reference sequence). Trimming took off 6 bases at V and 0 bases at J, with 11 bases between the two ends. CDR3 size: 14 residues. CDR3 sequence reads: CASSHGHLNTEAFF. The CDR3 bases are TGTGCCAGCAGTCACGGGCACTTGAACACTGAAGCTTTCTTT.

The genes are TRBV2 and TRBJ1-2; 7 nucleotides line up with TRBD1. CDR1 is SNHLY, CDR2 FYNNEI, per germline. This CDR3 has 14 residues. After removal of 5 bases from V and 6 bases from J, the junction contained 9 bases not matched to a gene. DNA for the CDR3: TGTGCCAGCAGTCCGGCAGGGGGTATGAATGGCTACACCTTC. Protein sequence: CASSPAGGMNGYTF.

This clonotype was recorded at least ten times. V is TRBV16 and J is TRBJ1-2; D unclear. CDR3 length: 14 amino acids. Germline V gene sequence: CDR1 KGHSY, CDR2 FQNENV. V was clipped by 2 bases and J by 8 bases, with 15 bases between them. This CDR3 is CASSQIQPSPGYTF. Written as DNA, the CDR3 is TGTGCCAGCAGCCAAATTCAGCCTTCGCCCGGCTACACCTTC.

This chain uses TRBV11-2 with TRBJ2-7; a weak D match, TRBD2 (5 bases). This CDR3 region has 13 residues. Trimming stripped 3 bases from V and 3 bases from J, with 9 bases between. The germline V gene has CDR1 SGHAT and CDR2 FQNNGV. The CDR3 region has the DNA TGTGCCAGCAGCTTCGGGGTTCTCTACGAGCAGTACTTC. Translating gives CASSFGVLYEQYF.

The gene calls are TRBV19 and TRBJ1-5; no definite D call. CDR1 and CDR2 (germline): LNHDA, SQIVND (reference sequence). Trimming pared 2 bases from V and 7 bases from J, leaving 12 bases between. The CDR3 covers 14 residues. CDR3 sequence reads: CASSIRREGQPQHF. CDR3 sequence (DNA): TGTGCCAGTAGTATAAGGAGGGAAGGACAGCCCCAGCATTTT.

The chain carries TRBV27 and TRBJ2-3, with D possibly TRBD1 on 6 matching bases. V lost 5 bases, J lost 4 bases, and 16 bases lay in between. Germline lookup yields CDR1 MNHEY and CDR2 SMNVEV (reference sequence). The CDR3 runs 15 residues. The CDR3 reads CASSPGQLEPDTQYF. The CDR3 DNA follows: TGTGCCAGCAGTCCTGGACAGCTGGAGCCAGATACGCAGTATTTT.

This clonotype was detected only a few times. This CDR3 is missing its conserved last phenylalanine or tryptophan, likely due to a read error. The chain links TRBV12-3 or TRBV12-4 to TRBJ2-5; TRBD2 matches 8 bases. The CDR3 consists of 14 residues. Trimming removed 4 bases from V and 3 bases from J; junction bases left unmatched: 4. Written as DNA, the CDR3 is TGTGCCAGCAGTTCCGGGGGGGCGAAAGAGACCCAGTACCTC. Its protein is CASSSGGAKETQYL.

This chain uses TRBV6-2 or TRBV6-3 with TRBJ1-5, with unresolved D. Germline V lookup: CDR1 MNHEY, CDR2 SVGEGT. The length of the CDR3 is 12 residues. With 6 bases removed from V and 0 bases from J, the gap between germline ends came to 3 bases. The CDR3 here is CASRDSNQPQHF. DNA of the CDR3: TGTGCCAGCAGAGATAGCAATCAGCCCCAGCATTTT.

The J gene is TRBJ2-7, the V gene TRBV5-5; TRBD2 matches 11 bases. Per the germline V gene, CDR1 is SGHKS and CDR2 is YYEKEE (reference sequence). The CDR3 length is 14 residues. Unmatched junction bases numbered 3, after V lost 1 base and J lost 6 bases. CDR3 residues: CASSLLAGGPEQYF. In DNA form, the CDR3 reads TGTGCCAGCAGCTTGTTAGCGGGGGGGCCCGAGCAGTACTTC.

This clonotype was observed many times. The chain combines TRBV5-5 with TRBJ2-1; 13 positions match TRBD2. The CDR3 consists of 18 residues. Trimming at V came to 2 bases and at J to 4 bases, leaving 9 bases not matched to a gene. Germline CDR1 and CDR2: SGHKS and YYEKEE (reference sequence). CDR3 sequence (DNA): TGTGCCAGCAGCTTTGTACTAGCGGGGGGGAATATATACAATGAGCAGTTCTTC. Protein sequence: CASSFVLAGGNIYNEQFF.

This clonotype appeared many times. V usage is TRBV18 and J usage is TRBJ2-3, with D tentatively TRBD1 or TRBD2 (5 bases each). CDR1 KGHSH and CDR2 LQKENI come from the germline V gene. The V and J ends lost 4 bases and 6 bases respectively, with 14 bases between them. CDR3 length: 14 amino acids. The CDR3 is CASSLTGTMDTQYF. The CDR3 coding sequence is TGTGCCAGCTCACTTACCGGGACGATGGATACGCAGTATTTT. Variable domain in full (rest from reference TRBV18 and TRBJ2-3): NAGVMQNPRHLVRRRGQEARLRCSPMKGHSHVYWYRQLPEEGLKFMVYLQKENIIDESGMPKERFSAEFPKEGPSILRIQQVVRGDSAAYFCASSLTGTMDTQYFGPGTRLTVL.

This clonotype was seen more than once but under ten times. V and J are TRBV6-1 and TRBJ2-4; D is perhaps TRBD2 (6 bases). The V end lost 4 bases, the J end lost 6 bases, and 19 bases lay between the germline ends. This CDR3 has 16 amino acids. Germline assignment: CDR1 MNHNS and CDR2 SASEGT. In DNA, the CDR3 is TGTGCCAGCAGTGCGGGAGCGGCCAGGGAGAGAAACATTCAGTACTTC. It codes for CASSAGAARERNIQYF.

The chain employs TRBV20-1 and TRBJ1-6; no firm D call. Trimming left V 3 bases short and J 5 bases short, with 8 bases between. CDR1 and CDR2 from the germline V gene are DFQATT and SNEGSKA (reference sequence). The CDR3 covers 13 residues. The CDR3 here is CSASVSDNSPLHF. CDR3 coding DNA: TGCAGTGCTAGTGTGTCGGATAATTCACCCCTCCACTTT.

The chain couples TRBV6-1 to TRBJ1-1, with D possibly being TRBD1 (5 bases). Germline V gene data show CDR1 as MNHNS and CDR2 as SASEGT. Trimming left V 6 bases short and J 4 bases short, with 15 bases between. This CDR3 comprises 14 residues. CDR3 protein: CASSAQGPGTEAFF. In DNA form, the CDR3 reads TGTGCCAGCAGCGCGCAGGGTCCGGGCACTGAAGCTTTCTTT.

The gene calls are TRBV24-1 and TRBJ2-3, with 14 bases matching TRBD2. Germline V gives CDR1 KGHDR, CDR2 SFDVKD. With 4 bases clipped from V and 3 bases from J, the junction kept 5 bases outside the gene matches. The CDR3 sequence is 17 residues long. CDR3 in amino acids: CATSDMGLAGETDTQYF. CDR3 in DNA: TGTGCCACCAGTGACATGGGACTAGCGGGAGAAACAGATACGCAGTATTTT.

In this sample, this clonotype turned up a few times. This chain connects TRBV21-1 to TRBJ1-1; the DNA was not compared with TRBD1, the D call given in the table. TRBV21-1 is marked as a pseudogene. The CDR3 runs 14 residues. The CDR3 coding sequence is TGTGCCAGCAGCAGAGACAGGCGGAACACTGAAGCTTTCTTT. Residues: CASSRDRRNTEAFF.

This clonotype appeared many times. The chain employs TRBV6-2 or TRBV6-3 and TRBJ2-7; TRBD1 agrees at 7 bases. CDR3 length: 17 amino acids. J was trimmed by 3 bases and V by 2 bases; bases with no gene match: 13. The V gene's germline CDR1 is MNHEY and CDR2 SVGEGT. As DNA, the CDR3 is TGTGCCAGCAGTTACCCGCCAGGGGGATACGAATTCTACGAGCAGTACTTC. Its translation is CASSYPPGGYEFYEQYF.

The table lists this clonotype with many counts. The genes are TRBV7-2 and TRBJ2-7; D ambiguous. CDR3 size: 12 residues. V was cut by 2 bases and J by 2 bases, with 4 bases left in between. The germline CDR1 and CDR2 sequences are SGHTA and FQGNSA. The CDR3 region has the DNA TGTGCCAGCAGCTTATTCACCTACGAGCAGTACTTC. Translated: CASSLFTYEQYF.